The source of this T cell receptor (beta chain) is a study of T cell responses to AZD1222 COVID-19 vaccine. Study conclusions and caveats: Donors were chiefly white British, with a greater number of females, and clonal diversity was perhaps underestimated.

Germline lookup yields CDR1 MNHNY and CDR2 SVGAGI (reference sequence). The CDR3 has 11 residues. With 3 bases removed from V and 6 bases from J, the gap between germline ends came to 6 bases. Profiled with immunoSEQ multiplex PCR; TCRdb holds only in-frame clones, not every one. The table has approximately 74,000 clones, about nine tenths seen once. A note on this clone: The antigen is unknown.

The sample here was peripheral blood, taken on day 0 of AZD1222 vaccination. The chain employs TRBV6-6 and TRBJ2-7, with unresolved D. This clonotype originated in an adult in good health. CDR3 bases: TGTGCCAGCAGTTATCGAGGCGAGCAGTACTTC. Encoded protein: CASSYRGEQYF.